A single sample gave rise to the 24 T cell receptor beta chains below, sequenced in a study of CD8+ T cells in alopecia areata (dated by TCRdb to 2016 to 2018). What this sample's time point label stands for: around 24 weeks on oral tofacitinib. According to the study, the label for this sample's treatment or condition signals: oral pan-JAK inhibitor, 5-10 mg twice daily. The library was prepared using the immunoSEQ multiplex PCR assay. For TCR sequencing, RNA was extracted from every sample and reverse transcribed into cDNA to serve as template. The table was pulled from immuneACCESS by TCRdb, which kept in-frame rearrangements only. Such tables lose some clones; where checked, under half of the loss comes from unresolved V genes, and the rest has no known cause. The sample profile shows roughly 170,000 clones; about 60% of them were found once. Over 9.5% of the sample goes to the ten largest clones.

Material: CD8+ T cells sorted from blood, obtained at week 24, from a patient treated with tofacitinib. The receptors shown here come from a human donor with alopecia areata.

The chain combines TRBV12-5 with TRBJ1-2; D is unclear. With 7 bases removed from V and 6 bases from J, the gap between germline ends came to 12 bases. Germline assignment: CDR1 LGHNT and CDR2 FRNRAP. This CDR3 is built from 12 residues. CDR3 amino acids: CASDHNGDGYTF. CDR3 coding DNA: TGTGCTAGTGATCATAACGGAGATGGCTACACCTTC.

This sequence joins TRBV23-1 and TRBJ2-5, with TRBD2 matching 9 bases. TRBV23-1 is sorted into the ORF group, with uncertain function. The CDR3 has 19 residues. With 6 bases clipped from V and 2 bases from J, the junction kept 19 bases outside the gene matches. DNA for the CDR3: TGCGCCAGCAGCCAAGAGACTAGCGGTCGCGCGATGCGTCAAGAGACCCAGTACTTC. This gives the protein CASSQETSGRAMRQETQYF.

This chain connects TRBV4-1 to TRBJ1-4, with D uncertain. CDR1 and CDR2 from the germline V gene are MGHRA and YSYEKL. The CDR3 extends over 14 amino acids. Deletions cut 3 bases from V and 4 bases from J, with 9 bases between. The CDR3 DNA sequence: TGCGCCAGCAGCCAGGCGGGGAGTAATGAAAAACTGTTTTTT. It translates to CASSQAGSNEKLFF.

This clone was recorded a few times. The chain recombines TRBV13 with TRBJ2-2; 7 nucleotides match TRBD2. The V segment lost 4 bases and the J segment 2 bases; nucleotides outside the gene matches: 7. This CDR3 has 16 residues. Per germline, CDR1 PRHDT and CDR2 FYEKMQ (reference sequence). CDR3 bases: TGTGCCAGCAGCTACAAACGGGACTACAACACCGGGGAGCTGTTTTTT. It yields the protein CASSYKRDYNTGELFF.

The chain combines TRBV29-1 with TRBJ1-1; D is uncertain. V was shortened by 5 bases and J by 5 bases, with 9 bases between the two germline ends. CDR3 length equals 11 residues. From germline, CDR1 is SQVTM and CDR2 ANQGSEA. The CDR3 nucleotides are TGCAGCGTTCGATACAGAACTGAAGCTTTCTTT. Translating gives CSVRYRTEAFF.

A few counts support this clone. This sequence joins TRBV6-5 and TRBJ1-4; perhaps TRBD1 as D (5 bases). V was trimmed by 2 bases and J by 6 bases, leaving 10 bases between them. Germline lookup yields CDR1 MNHEY and CDR2 SVGAGI. This CDR3 is 14 amino acids long. The chain's CDR3 is CASSYRQGDEKLFF. The CDR3 coding sequence is TGTGCCAGCAGTTACAGGCAGGGAGATGAAAAACTGTTTTTT.

The DNA for the CDR3 is TGTGCCAGCAGTGAAGAGTTGAAGCGGGGACAAGAGACCCAGTACTTC. This gives the protein CASSEELKRGQETQYF. The gene calls are TRBV6-1 and TRBJ2-5, with 7 bases lining up with TRBD2. Germline V CDR1 and CDR2: MNHNS, SASEGT. With 1 base clipped from V and 2 bases from J, the junction kept 7 bases outside the gene matches. CDR3 length: 16 amino acids.

To note about this clone: The junction and the germline gene differ at one end; a read error may be behind it. The chain is built from TRBV29-1 and TRBJ1-2; TRBD1 is a possible D gene (5 bases). The CDR3 consists of 10 residues. Germline V gene data show CDR1 as SQVTM and CDR2 as ANQGSEA. Here the CDR3 DNA reads TGCAGCGTTGAAACCAGGGCAGTCTCCTTC. It codes for CSVETRAVSF. The full variable domain, in which reference TRBV29-1 and TRBJ1-2 provide the parts outside the CDR3, is SAVISQKPSRDICQRGTSLTIQCQVDSQVTMMFWYRQQPGQSLTLIATANQGSEATYESGFVIDKFPISRPNLTFSTLTVSNMSPEDSSIYLCSVETRAVSFGSGTRLTVV.

CDR3 region: CASSLQHGTQYF. The CDR3 DNA reads as TGCGCCAGCAGCTTGCAACATGGTACGCAGTATTTT. The chain has TRBV5-1 and TRBJ2-3; no clear D gene. The germline V and J ends were trimmed by 1 base and 8 bases, with 8 bases remaining between them. The CDR3 sequence is 12 residues long. Germline CDR1 reads SGHRS; CDR2 reads YFSETQ.

This chain uses TRBV6-5 with TRBJ1-1; TRBD1 might be the D (5 bases). The CDR3 contains 14 residues. Germline V gene data show CDR1 as MNHEY and CDR2 as SVGAGI. Trimming stripped 4 bases from V and 0 bases from J, with 9 bases between. As DNA, the CDR3 is TGTGCCAGCAGTTCCGGACACTTGAACACTGAAGCTTTCTTT. This gives the protein CASSSGHLNTEAFF.

V usage is TRBV9 and J usage is TRBJ2-2; 12 bases are shared with TRBD2. The CDR3 has 15 amino acids. The ends lost 3 bases at V and 6 bases at J; junction bases unmatched: 3. Germline CDR1 reads SGDLS; CDR2 reads YYNGEE. This CDR3 reads CASSGTSGAPGELFF. The CDR3 region has the DNA TGTGCCAGCAGCGGGACTAGCGGGGCGCCCGGGGAGCTGTTTTTT.

The chain links TRBV7-6 to TRBJ2-1, with TRBD2 identical over 12 bases. The CDR3 has 17 residues. Germline V gives CDR1 SGHVS, CDR2 FNYEAQ. V lost 1 base, J lost 3 bases, and 4 bases stayed unmatched. The CDR3 sequence: CASSLGTSGELYNEQFF. CDR3 bases: TGTGCCAGCAGCTTAGGGACTAGCGGGGAGCTCTACAATGAGCAGTTCTTC. The full variable domain, completed using reference TRBV7-6 and TRBJ2-1, is GAGVSQSPRYKVTKRGQDVALRCDPISGHVSLYWYRQALGQGPEFLTYFNYEAQQDKSGLPNDRFSAERPEGSISTLTIQRTEQRDSAMYRCASSLGTSGELYNEQFFGPGTRLTVL.

The gene calls are TRBV10-3 and TRBJ2-1, with TRBD2 identical over 8 bases. V gave up 2 bases and J gave up 3 bases; unmatched junction bases: 9. The CDR3 totals 17 residues. Germline-derived CDR1 and CDR2 are ENHRY and SYGVKD. CDR3 sequence: CAISEARGGRYYNEQFF. CDR3 bases: TGTGCCATCAGTGAGGCCCGGGGGGGACGGTACTACAATGAGCAGTTCTTC.

The chain uses TRBV13 and TRBJ2-2, with D perhaps TRBD1 or TRBD2 (5 bases each). The CDR3 consists of 16 residues. V was shortened by 4 bases and J by 4 bases, with 16 bases between the two germline ends. Germline V gene data show CDR1 as PRHDT and CDR2 as FYEKMQ (reference sequence). The CDR3 nucleotides read TGTGCCAGCAGCTCCGGGACCCAAGGGATCACCGGGGAGCTGTTTTTT. Protein sequence: CASSSGTQGITGELFF.

The rearrangement uses TRBV29-1 and TRBJ2-3; D is unclear. In germline, CDR1 is SQVTM, CDR2 ANQGSEA. The CDR3 is made up of 14 amino acids. Trimming shortened V by 2 bases and J by 7 bases, and 16 bases separated the two germline ends. In DNA form, the CDR3 reads TGCAGCGTTGAACACGACGGAAGCAGGTATACGCAGTATTTT. The encoded protein is CSVEHDGSRYTQYF.

The CDR3 sequence: CSVDGGDSYEQYF. CDR3 DNA sequence: TGCAGCGTTGATGGCGGGGACTCCTACGAGCAGTACTTC. The V call is TRBV29-1, the J call TRBJ2-7, with a weak D call TRBD2 (6 bases). In germline, CDR1 is SQVTM, CDR2 ANQGSEA. This CDR3 has 13 amino acids. Trimming shortened V by 3 bases and J by 0 bases, and 9 bases separated the two germline ends.

The V gene is TRBV5-1, the J gene TRBJ1-6; D gene ambiguous. Germline values: CDR1 SGHRS, CDR2 YFSETQ. Between the trimmed V and J ends, which lost 1 base and 1 base, there was a span of 6 bases. The CDR3 length is 15 residues. The CDR3 sequence is CASSLSPSYNSPLHF. The CDR3 DNA follows: TGCGCCAGCAGCTTGTCGCCATCCTATAATTCACCCCTCCACTTT.

The J gene is TRBJ1-2, the V gene TRBV27, with D possibly being TRBD1 (5 bases). Germline V gives CDR1 MNHEY, CDR2 SMNVEV (reference sequence). CDR3 length: 16 amino acids. V lost 5 bases and J lost 1, with 17 bases in between. This CDR3 is CASSPDGRGYNYGYTF. The CDR3 DNA follows: TGTGCCAGCAGTCCCGATGGGAGGGGTTATAACTATGGCTACACCTTC.

The chain carries TRBV4-2 and TRBJ2-3; TRBD2 matches at 10 bases. The junction had 5 bases not matched to a gene; V was cut back by 4 bases and J by 4 bases. Germline CDR1 is LGHNA and CDR2 is YNFKEQ. The CDR3 totals 15 residues. The CDR3 nucleotides are TGTGCCAGCAGCCCTAGCGGGGGACCGCCAGATACGCAGTATTTT. It is translated as CASSPSGGPPDTQYF.

The chain is built from TRBV30 and TRBJ2-1; D unresolved. The CDR3 sequence is 12 residues long. V dropped 5 bases and J dropped 8 bases, with 13 bases sitting between them. In germline, CDR1 is GTSNPN, CDR2 SVGIG (reference sequence). The CDR3 DNA sequence: TGTGCCTGGGGCCCCGGCGGTCATGAGCAGTTCTTC. This encodes CAWGPGGHEQFF.

The chain couples TRBV27 to TRBJ1-1; a weak D match, TRBD1 (6 bases). This CDR3 comprises 14 residues. Looked up from germline, CDR1 is MNHEY and CDR2 is SMNVEV (reference sequence). Trimming shortened V by 3 bases and J by 1 base, and 9 bases separated the two germline ends. DNA of the CDR3: TGTGCCAGCAGTTTCCAGGGGTCGAACACTGAAGCTTTCTTT. This sequence encodes CASSFQGSNTEAFF.

The rearrangement links TRBV30 to TRBJ1-5; no definite D call. The germline gives CDR1 GTSNPN, CDR2 SVGIG (reference sequence). This CDR3 region has 13 residues. Deletions cut 3 bases from V and 1 base from J, with 7 bases between. The CDR3 region is CAWRMDSNQPQHF. The DNA of the CDR3 is TGTGCCTGGAGGATGGACAGCAATCAGCCCCAGCATTTT.

This clone occurred a few times. V gene TRBV4-1 combines with J gene TRBJ1-1; D remains ambiguous. V was trimmed by 1 base and J by 6 bases, leaving 6 bases between them. This CDR3 comprises 12 residues. The V gene's germline CDR1 is MGHRA and CDR2 YSYEKL. CDR3 sequence: CASSQGGAEAFF. The CDR3 bases are TGCGCCAGCAGCCAAGGAGGCGCTGAAGCTTTCTTT.

The chain recombines TRBV11-2 with TRBJ2-1; 7 bases line up with TRBD1. Trimming took 7 bases from V and 6 from J; bases not matched to a gene: 3. The CDR3 covers 12 residues. The V gene's germline CDR1 is SGHAT and CDR2 FQNNGV. CDR3 sequence reads: CASTTGANEQFF. DNA of the CDR3: TGTGCCAGCACCACAGGGGCCAATGAGCAGTTCTTC.